One T cell receptor (beta chain) is described in this entry. Its matching antigen is unknown. These data belong to a study of shared clonotypes between healthy human individuals. Study overall: CD4 naive and memory got three plates each, CD8 naive two, CD8 memory one.

Germline loops: CDR1 ENHRY, CDR2 SYGVKD. After removal of 0 bases from V and 4 bases from J, the junction contained 11 bases not matched to a gene. This CDR3 is built from 18 residues. Findings and caveats of the study: In contrast to clonotypes shared by all four donors, non-shared clonotypes had lower generation probabilities. Sampling covered nothing but blood. Tissue TCR repertoires likely differ from those found in blood.

Sorted-subset replicate PCRs used 150 to 250 ng of genomic DNA. This amount corresponded to 33,000 or so T cell genomes. The data were produced by immunoSEQ multiplex PCR, yet TCRdb's version contains in-frame clones alone and is incomplete. The repertoire holds just over 2,000,000 clones, 85% to 95% seen once, with roughly 0.13% in the top ten. The genes are TRBV10-3 and TRBJ2-2; 7 nucleotides line up with TRBD2. This TCR derives from a man younger than 35 in good health. The sample comprised naive CD4+ T cells sorted from blood. The subset denotes: CD45RA+ positively selected. The CDR3 protein is CAISESKRRDYSTGELFF. The CDR3 nucleotides read TGTGCCATCAGTGAGTCGAAAAGGCGGGACTATAGCACCGGGGAGCTGTTTTTT.